This T cell receptor (beta chain) was captured in a study of CD8 T cells in ankylosing spondylitis. Study conclusions and caveats: Eight or nine highly homologous variants made up a TCR beta motif that seemed to typify ankylosing spondylitis blood.

TCRdb re-analysed the 5' RACE reads in MiXCR, keeping a single row per CDR3 protein. The data show about 750,000 distinct CDR3 sequences, with roughly 19% seen just once and about 19% held by the top ten. This clonotype occurred a few times. The antigen is not known. The germline V gene encodes CDR1 MNHEY and CDR2 SVGEGT. V lost 5 bases and J lost 4, with 14 bases in between. This CDR3 comprises 14 residues. This chain connects TRBV6-2 or TRBV6-3 to TRBJ1-1; D is uncertain. The TCR originated in a male donor with ankylosing spondylitis. Sequencing input: blood, either unsorted or a sorted T cell fraction (not recorded which). CDR3 amino acids: CASSKPNRGTEAFF. CDR3 DNA sequence: TGTGCCAGCAGTAAGCCCAACCGGGGCACTGAAGCTTTCTTT.